This entry is about one TCR beta chain. Its specificity is not known. These data come from a study of CD8 T cells in ankylosing spondylitis. Study results and caveats: Reactive arthritis synovial fluid and blood previously showed some of these motif variants. Among TCR beta sequences, a motif of under 10 highly homologous variants appeared characteristic of ankylosing spondylitis blood.

The CDR3 consists of 15 residues. The germline CDR1 and CDR2 sequences are SGHRS and YFSETQ. The trim removed 5 bases at V and 4 bases at J, leaving 8 bases unmatched. TCRdb passed the 5' RACE reads through MiXCR, listing each CDR3 protein once. The sample yields 350,000 to 450,000 distinct CDR3 sequences, 20% to 30% seen once. This clonotype was sampled from a male donor with ankylosing spondylitis. The V call is TRBV5-1, the J call TRBJ2-7, with 11 bases identical to TRBD2. The sample was blood, either unsorted or a sorted T cell fraction (not recorded which). CDR3 DNA: TGCGCCAGCAGAACTCGACTAGCGGGATCGTACGAGCAGTACTTC. Translation gives CASRTRLAGSYEQYF.